The text below deals with one TCR beta chain. Its specificity is not known. In germline, CDR1 is KGHDR, CDR2 SFDVKD. Trimming took off 3 bases at V and 5 bases at J, with 13 bases between the two ends. The CDR3 extends over 15 amino acids. This record belongs to a study of CD8+CD57+ T cells in acquired aplastic anemia. Study context: Recorded DNA amounts for sorted CD4+ and CD8+ cells had an average of approximately 3 ug. Findings and caveats of the study: Roughly 28 was the count of CD8+ CDR3 sequences that patients shared with controls.

Profiling of TCR beta VDJ combinations and CDR3 sequences used genomic DNA as template. One entry per CDR3 protein, called by TCRdb with MiXCR from the reads. The data show approximately 380,000 distinct CDR3 sequences, with around 72% seen just once and 4% held by the top ten. The source of this sequence is a human donor in good health, serving as a control. The sample was sorted CD4+, CD8+, or CD8+CD57+ T cells (not recorded which) from PBMCs. V is TRBV24-1 and J is TRBJ1-5; no reliable D call. The CDR3 spells CATSDPTRAYQPQHF. In nucleotides, the CDR3 is TGTGCCACCAGTGATCCCACCCGGGCATATCAGCCCCAGCATTTT.